This passage covers 23 T cell receptor beta chains from one sample sequenced in a study of blood T cell repertoires in COVID-19. Using immunoSEQ multiplex PCR, the repertoire was profiled, and TCRdb retains in-frame clones only, with some absent. This sample has fewer than 250,000 clones, with 65% to 90% found just once. The sequenced sample was PBMCs or T cells enriched from blood (not recorded which). The origin of the receptors is a woman in her fifties or sixties with acute COVID-19.

The J gene is TRBJ1-1, the V gene TRBV28, with D maybe TRBD1 (6 bases). Germline assignment: CDR1 MDHEN and CDR2 SYDVKM. The CDR3 spans 15 residues. Trimming took 5 bases from V and 0 from J, leaving 13 bases between them. Written as DNA, the CDR3 is TGTGCCAGCAGTGAGGTCGGACAGTTGAACACTGAAGCTTTCTTT. Protein product: CASSEVGQLNTEAFF. The whole variable domain, remainder taken from reference TRBV28 and TRBJ1-1, is DVKVTQSSRYLVKRTGEKVFLECVQDMDHENMFWYRQDPGLGLRLIYFSYDVKMKEKGDIPEGYSVSREKKERFSLILESASTNQTSMYLCASSEVGQLNTEAFFGQGTRLTVV.

This clone was seen just once. This sequence joins TRBV7-2 and TRBJ1-5; TRBD1 agrees at 9 bases. Per the germline V gene, CDR1 is SGHTA and CDR2 is FQGNSA. The CDR3 spans 17 residues. V lost 1 base, J lost 0 bases, and 4 bases stayed unmatched. In DNA form, the CDR3 reads TGTGCCAGCAGCTTAGGGACAGGGGCGTTTAGCAATCAGCCCCAGCATTTT. It yields the protein CASSLGTGAFSNQPQHF.

The rearrangement joins TRBV7-2 to TRBJ2-7, with TRBD2 matching over 9 bases. CDR3 length equals 15 residues. V lost 4 bases, J lost 3 bases, and 7 bases stayed unmatched. Germline CDR1 SGHTA, CDR2 FQGNSA. CDR3 sequence (DNA): TGTGCCAGCAGCTCCCCAGCTAGCGGGATCTACGAGCAGTACTTC. Translating gives CASSSPASGIYEQYF.

This chain joins TRBV3-1 (or the pseudogene TRBV3-2) and TRBJ2-5; 14 bases line up with TRBD2. Germline CDR1 is LGHDT and CDR2 is YNNKEL (reference sequence). The CDR3 length is 16 residues. The ends lost 5 bases at V and 6 bases at J; junction bases unmatched: 8. CDR3 in amino acids: CASSARLAGGPKTQYF. CDR3 DNA sequence: TGTGCCAGCAGCGCCAGACTAGCGGGAGGGCCGAAGACCCAGTACTTC.

This chain uses TRBV2 with TRBJ2-7, with 9 bases fitting TRBD1. CDR3 length: 13 amino acids. The V gene end was trimmed by 5 bases and the J gene end by 3 bases; junction bases not matched to a gene: 2. Germline-derived CDR1 and CDR2 are SNHLY and FYNNEI. The CDR3 region is CASSWDRDYEQYF. The CDR3 DNA reads as TGTGCCAGCAGTTGGGACAGGGACTACGAGCAGTACTTC.

The rearrangement uses TRBV5-1 and TRBJ2-1; no clear D gene. CDR1 and CDR2 from the germline V gene are SGHRS and YFSETQ. The V end was cut by 4 bases, the J end by 7 bases, with 9 bases between. This CDR3 spans 12 amino acids. The chain's CDR3 is CASSLTTNEQFF. CDR3 nucleotides: TGCGCCAGCAGCCTAACTACTAATGAGCAGTTCTTC.

This chain joins TRBV5-1 and TRBJ1-6; 10 bases line up with TRBD1. Germline CDR1 is SGHRS and CDR2 is YFSETQ. V shed 4 bases, J shed 8 bases, and the junction held 6 bases outside the gene matches. CDR3 size: 15 residues. CDR3 in amino acids: CASSVRQGADSPLHF. The CDR3 bases are TGCGCCAGCAGCGTGCGACAGGGGGCGGATTCACCCCTCCACTTT.

This clone has a single count. This chain uses TRBV7-8 with TRBJ2-7; perhaps TRBD1 as D (6 bases). Looked up from germline, CDR1 is SGHVS and CDR2 is FQNEAQ. The V end was cut by 0 bases, the J end by 2 bases, with 14 bases between. The CDR3 runs 16 residues. The CDR3 sequence: CASSLARTVKAYEQYF. For the CDR3, the DNA is TGTGCCAGCAGCTTAGCCCGGACAGTGAAAGCCTACGAGCAGTACTTC.

The V call is TRBV7-2, the J call TRBJ1-1, with 8 bases matching TRBD1. This CDR3 has 14 residues. Losses at the gene ends were 7 bases for V and 1 base for J; bases not matched to a gene: 5. The germline V gene encodes CDR1 SGHTA and CDR2 FQGNSA. The CDR3 here is CASNRQGSNTEAFF. For the CDR3, the DNA is TGTGCCAGCAACCGACAGGGGTCGAACACTGAAGCTTTCTTT. The whole variable domain, remainder taken from reference TRBV7-2 and TRBJ1-1, is GAGVSQSPSNKVTEKGKDVELRCDPISGHTALYWYRQSLGQGLEFLIYFQGNSAPDKSGLPSDRFSAERTGGSVSTLTIQRTQQEDSAVYLCASNRQGSNTEAFFGQGTRLTVV.

The chain has TRBV7-9 and TRBJ2-4; a weak D match, TRBD2 (7 bases). CDR1 is SEHNR, CDR2 FQNEAQ, per germline (reference sequence). The CDR3 length is 15 residues. The ends were cut back, 7 bases at V and 3 bases at J, with 16 bases in the middle. The chain's CDR3 is CASNSGGADKNIQYF. CDR3 bases: TGTGCCAGCAACTCTGGGGGGGCCGACAAAAACATTCAGTACTTC.

The CDR3 DNA reads TGTGCCATCAGTCCCGTGGTAGTTGCCACAGATACGCAGTATTTT. It encodes CAISPVVVATDTQYF. This chain links TRBV10-3 with TRBJ2-3; D is uncertain. The V gene lost 5 bases and the J gene lost 2 bases, with 14 bases spanning the gap. Germline V gene lookup returns CDR1 ENHRY and CDR2 SYGVKD. CDR3 length equals 15 residues.

V is TRBV24-1 and J is TRBJ2-3; 13 bases are shared with TRBD2. CDR1 is KGHDR, CDR2 SFDVKD, per germline. The CDR3 is made up of 17 amino acids. The V gene end was trimmed by 3 bases and the J gene end by 4 bases; junction bases not matched to a gene: 6. CDR3 protein: CATSDLTSGGAADTQYF. The CDR3 DNA is TGTGCCACCAGTGATCTCACTAGCGGGGGGGCGGCAGATACGCAGTATTTT.

This clone has at least ten counts. The rearrangement joins TRBV7-9 to TRBJ2-2; 8 bases agree with TRBD2. CDR3 size: 16 residues. V gave up 3 bases and J gave up 1 base; unmatched junction bases: 4. Germline CDR1 reads SEHNR; CDR2 reads FQNEAQ (reference sequence). CDR3 sequence (DNA): TGTGCCAGCAGCTTGGGCCTAGCGGGGAACACCGGGGAGCTGTTTTTT. Protein: CASSLGLAGNTGELFF.

This chain uses TRBV7-3 with TRBJ1-1; D is possibly TRBD1 (6 bases). The germline V and J ends were trimmed by 5 bases and 5 bases, with 15 bases remaining between them. In germline, CDR1 is SGHTA, CDR2 FQGTGA. The CDR3 runs to 14 residues. DNA for the CDR3: TGTGCCAGCAGCATTTCAGGGGTGGGGACTGAAGCTTTCTTT. Translation: CASSISGVGTEAFF.

The table lists this clone with a count of one. The rearrangement links TRBV28 to TRBJ1-2; the match to TRBD1 covers 9 bases. This CDR3 contains 16 residues. Germline CDR1 reads MDHEN; CDR2 reads SYDVKM. The V segment lost 7 bases and the J segment 6 bases; nucleotides outside the gene matches: 15. CDR3 DNA sequence: TGTGCCAGCAAGTCGGGTCTGGGACAGGGTGGCCATGGCTACACCTTC. It is translated as CASKSGLGQGGHGYTF.

The chain links TRBV25-1 to TRBJ2-7; TRBD2 matches 11 bases. Germline CDR1 and CDR2: MGHDK and SYGVNS. The V gene end was trimmed by 4 bases and the J gene end by 2 bases; junction bases not matched to a gene: 4. The CDR3 is 15 amino acids. Here the CDR3 reads CASSAGTSGPYEQYF. As DNA, the CDR3 is TGTGCCAGCAGTGCCGGGACTAGCGGACCCTACGAGCAGTACTTC.

This clone was detected many times. The CDR3, as DNA: TGTGCCAGCAGTTTCCTCCGACAGGGGGCTTTCTTT. Its protein is CASSFLRQGAFF. The chain combines TRBV12-3 or TRBV12-4 with TRBJ1-1, with 8 bases lining up with TRBD1. CDR3 length: 12 residues. With 3 bases clipped from V and 11 bases from J, the junction kept 5 bases outside the gene matches.

The chain combines TRBV12-3 or TRBV12-4 with TRBJ2-5; perhaps TRBD2 as D (6 bases). Trimming removed 6 bases at V and 5 bases at J, with 13 bases between. This CDR3 region has 13 residues. The CDR3 reads CASRQSGLETQYF. The CDR3 bases are TGTGCCAGCAGGCAGTCGGGACTCGAGACCCAGTACTTC.

This clone was seen a few times. This rearrangement joins TRBV6-2 or TRBV6-3 to TRBJ2-1; D may be TRBD2 (7 bases). The V end lost 0 bases, the J end lost 8 bases, and 14 bases lay between the germline ends. This CDR3 comprises 15 residues. CDR1 is MNHEY and CDR2 is SVGEGT in the germline V gene. Here the CDR3 reads CASSYSIGGPYEQFF. The CDR3 nucleotides are TGTGCCAGCAGTTACTCGATCGGGGGGCCTTATGAGCAGTTCTTC.

Only one count was recorded for this clone. The chain carries TRBV7-2 and TRBJ2-2; possible D gene TRBD1, 5 bases. This CDR3 spans 15 amino acids. The germline CDR1 and CDR2 sequences are SGHTA and FQGNSA. The V end lost 2 bases, the J end lost 6 bases, and 13 bases lay between the germline ends. CDR3 DNA: TGTGCCAGCAGCTTACAGGGTTCGGTTTCCGGGGAGCTGTTTTTT. Amino acids: CASSLQGSVSGELFF.

This sequence joins TRBV14 and TRBJ1-1; D possibly corresponds to TRBD1 (5 bases). Germline CDR1 SGHDN, CDR2 FVKESK. V was trimmed by 3 bases and J by 5 bases, leaving 10 bases between them. This CDR3 has 13 residues. The CDR3 reads CASSQVRATEAFF. As DNA, the CDR3 is TGTGCCAGCAGCCAGGTCAGGGCTACTGAAGCTTTCTTT.

The gene calls are TRBV5-1 and TRBJ2-2, with TRBD1 as a possible D gene (6 bases). V lost 4 bases and J lost 6, with 16 bases in between. Germline V gives CDR1 SGHRS, CDR2 YFSETQ. The CDR3 is 15 amino acids. This chain's CDR3 is CASSRDRGGSGELFF. In DNA, the CDR3 is TGCGCCAGCAGCCGGGACCGTGGGGGCTCCGGGGAGCTGTTTTTT.

J is TRBJ1-3 and V is TRBV6-2 or TRBV6-3; maybe TRBD1 (6 bases). V was cut by 6 bases and J by 3 bases, with 12 bases left in between. This CDR3 has 14 amino acids. Germline-derived CDR1 and CDR2 are MNHEY and SVGEGT. The CDR3 nucleotides read TGTGCCAGCAGCCCTCCGACAGGTGGAAACACCATATATTTT. Translation gives CASSPPTGGNTIYF.